The T cell receptor beta chain described here comes from a study of graft-versus-host responses after intestinal transplantation. Study overall: All recipients got anti-thymocyte globulin induction, then tacrolimus and steroids for approximately 3 years.

Study conclusions and caveats: GvH clones were identified in recipient marrow, with some first appearing in ileum or blood. Allografts of one patient group, those with graft-donor T cell macrochimerism, had high graft-versus-host to host-versus-graft clonal ratios.

Here immunoSEQ multiplex PCR was the method, and the copy in TCRdb shows in-frame clones only, minus some. Of fewer than 110,000 clones in the sample, 93% were seen once. In regard to this clone: What it recognizes is unknown.

CDR3 length: 15 amino acids. Germline lookup yields CDR1 LNHDA and CDR2 SQIVND (reference sequence). The J segment lost 8 bases and the V segment lost 6 bases, leaving 12 bases of the junction unmatched. The starting material was unstimulated CD8+ T cells sorted from spleen or lymph node cells, obtained before intestinal transplant. The origin of this receptor is a human donor who received an intestinal transplant. The V call is TRBV19, the J call TRBJ2-1; 8 bases align to TRBD2. As DNA, the CDR3 is TGTGCCAGTAGATCTCCCTTCGGGGGGGAAGATGAGCAGTTCTTC. Translated: CASRSPFGGEDEQFF.